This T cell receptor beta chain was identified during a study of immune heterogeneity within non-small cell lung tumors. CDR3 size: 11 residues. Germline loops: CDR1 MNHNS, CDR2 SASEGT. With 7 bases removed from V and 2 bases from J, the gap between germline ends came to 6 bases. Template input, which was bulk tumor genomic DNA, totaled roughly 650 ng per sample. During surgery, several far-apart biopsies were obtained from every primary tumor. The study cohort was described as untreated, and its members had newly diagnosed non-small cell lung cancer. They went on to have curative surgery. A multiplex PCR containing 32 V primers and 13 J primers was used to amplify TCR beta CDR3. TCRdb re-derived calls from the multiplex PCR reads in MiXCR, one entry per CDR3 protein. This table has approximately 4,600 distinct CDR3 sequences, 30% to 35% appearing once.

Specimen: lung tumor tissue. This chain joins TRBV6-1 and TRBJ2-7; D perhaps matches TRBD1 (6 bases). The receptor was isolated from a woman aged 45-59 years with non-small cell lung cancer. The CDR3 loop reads CASTGAYEQYF. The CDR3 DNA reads TGTGCCAGCACAGGGGCCTACGAGCAGTACTTC.